This T cell receptor beta chain derives from a study of breast tumors, draining lymph nodes, adjacent tissues. This clonotype was observed many times. Antigen: not known. Axillary draining lymph nodes of breast cancer patients supplied the node samples. General study findings and limits: Data only fit, rather than demonstrated, lymph node origin of most tumor T cells. Tumor repertoires ranked between lymph nodes and nontumor tissue in diversity, with V and J gene preferences. Tumor and nontumor repertoires were significantly more similar in luminal-like than in basal-like breast cancer.

Germline values: CDR1 MNHNS, CDR2 SASEGT. This CDR3 has 15 amino acids. The junction had 2 bases not matched to a gene; V was cut back by 2 bases and J by 3 bases. TCRdb redid the calling of the multiplex PCR reads with MiXCR, one entry per CDR3 protein. The sample has approximately 90,000 distinct CDR3 sequences; around 30% are singletons. Sequencing used axillary lymph node tissue. The receptor's source is a female donor with breast cancer. Some clones in this sample may be carry-over from other donors' samples. The chain uses TRBV6-1 and TRBJ2-3; 10 bases align to TRBD2. The CDR3 region is CASSELAGATDTQYF. For the CDR3, the DNA is TGTGCCAGCAGTGAACTAGCGGGAGCAACAGATACGCAGTATTTT.